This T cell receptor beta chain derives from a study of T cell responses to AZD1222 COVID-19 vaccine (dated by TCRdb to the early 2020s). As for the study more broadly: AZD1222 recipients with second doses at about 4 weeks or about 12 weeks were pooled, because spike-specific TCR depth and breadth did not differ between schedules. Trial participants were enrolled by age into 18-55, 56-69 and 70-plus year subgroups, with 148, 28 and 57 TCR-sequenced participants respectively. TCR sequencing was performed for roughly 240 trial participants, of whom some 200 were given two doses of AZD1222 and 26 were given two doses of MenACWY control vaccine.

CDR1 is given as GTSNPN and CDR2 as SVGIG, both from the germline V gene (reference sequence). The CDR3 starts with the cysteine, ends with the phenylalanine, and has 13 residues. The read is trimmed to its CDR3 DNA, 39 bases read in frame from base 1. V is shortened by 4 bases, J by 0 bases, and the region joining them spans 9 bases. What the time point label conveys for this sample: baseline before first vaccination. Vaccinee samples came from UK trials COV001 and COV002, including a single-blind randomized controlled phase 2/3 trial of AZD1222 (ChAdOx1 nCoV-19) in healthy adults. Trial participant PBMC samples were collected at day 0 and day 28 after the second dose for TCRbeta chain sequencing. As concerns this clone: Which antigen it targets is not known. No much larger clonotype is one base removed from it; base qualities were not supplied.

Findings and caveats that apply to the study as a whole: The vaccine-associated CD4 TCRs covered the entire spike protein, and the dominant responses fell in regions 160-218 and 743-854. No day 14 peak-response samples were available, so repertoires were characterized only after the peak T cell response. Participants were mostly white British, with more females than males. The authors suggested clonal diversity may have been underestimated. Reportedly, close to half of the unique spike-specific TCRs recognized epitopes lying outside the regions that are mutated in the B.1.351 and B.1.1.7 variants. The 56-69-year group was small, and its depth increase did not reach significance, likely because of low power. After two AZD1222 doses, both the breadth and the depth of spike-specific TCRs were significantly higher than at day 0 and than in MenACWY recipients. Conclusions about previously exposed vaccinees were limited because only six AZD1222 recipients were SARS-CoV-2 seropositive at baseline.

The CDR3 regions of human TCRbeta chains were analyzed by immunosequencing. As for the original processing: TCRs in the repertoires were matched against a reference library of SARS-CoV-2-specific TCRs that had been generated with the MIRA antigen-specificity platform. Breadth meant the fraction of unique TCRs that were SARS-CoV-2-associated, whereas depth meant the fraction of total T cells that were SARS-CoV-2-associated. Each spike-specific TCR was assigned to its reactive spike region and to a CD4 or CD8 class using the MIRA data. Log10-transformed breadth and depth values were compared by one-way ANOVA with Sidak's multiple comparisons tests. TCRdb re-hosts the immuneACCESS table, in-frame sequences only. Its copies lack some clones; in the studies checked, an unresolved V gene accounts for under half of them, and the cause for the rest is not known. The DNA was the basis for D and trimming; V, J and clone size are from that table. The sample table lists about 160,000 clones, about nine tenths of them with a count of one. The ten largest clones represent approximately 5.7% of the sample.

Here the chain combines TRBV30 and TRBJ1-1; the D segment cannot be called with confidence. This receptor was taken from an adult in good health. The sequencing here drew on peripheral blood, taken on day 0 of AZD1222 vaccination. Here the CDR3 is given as CAWTAAMNTEAFF. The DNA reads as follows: TGTGCCTGGACAGCTGCCATGAACACTGAAGCTTTCTTT.